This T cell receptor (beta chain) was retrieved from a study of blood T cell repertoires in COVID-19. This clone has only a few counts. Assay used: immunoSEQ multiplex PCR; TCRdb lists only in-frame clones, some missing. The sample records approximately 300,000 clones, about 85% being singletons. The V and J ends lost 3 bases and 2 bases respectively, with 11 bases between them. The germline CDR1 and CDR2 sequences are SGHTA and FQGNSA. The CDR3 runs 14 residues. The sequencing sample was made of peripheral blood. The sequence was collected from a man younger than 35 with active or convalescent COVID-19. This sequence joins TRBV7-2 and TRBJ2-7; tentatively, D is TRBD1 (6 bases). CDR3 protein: CASSLVQGAYEQYF. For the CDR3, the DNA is TGTGCCAGCAGCTTGGTACAGGGAGCCTACGAGCAGTACTTC.